The rows below give T cell receptor beta chains drawn from one sample of a study of blood T cell repertoires in COVID-19. This table comes from immunoSEQ multiplex PCR, and its TCRdb copy is limited to in-frame clones, with some not included. Of fewer than 250,000 clones in the sample, about 88% were seen once. The specimen was peripheral blood. The receptors derive from a woman in her thirties or forties who had recovered from COVID-19. Each CDR3 is given with its conserved first and last residue. The order of the fields is V gene, clone size, D gene, J gene, CDR3 protein, CDR3 DNA. D genes are given only for firm matches. Size is omitted from some rows. Given values are once, few, many or a class for expanded clones.

>TRBV11-2|NA|TRBD2|TRBJ2-3
CASSLVGLAGATDTQYF
TGTGCCAGCAGCTTGGTAGGCCTAGCGGGAGCAACAGATACGCAGTATTTT
>TRBV7-9|NA|TRBD1|TRBJ2-7
CASSSGQGVEQYF
TGTGCCAGCAGTTCGGGACAGGGCGTCGAGCAGTACTTC
>TRBV19|NA|TRBD1|TRBJ1-3
CASRSGTASGNTIYF
TGTGCCAGTAGATCCGGGACAGCCTCTGGAAACACCATATATTTT
>TRBV3-1/TRBV3-2|NA|TRBD2|TRBJ2-7
CASSSSSGRGEQYF
TGTGCCAGCAGCTCAAGTAGCGGGAGGGGAGAGCAGTACTTC
>TRBV2|NA|NA|TRBJ1-5
CASRGGIQPQHF
TGTGCCAGCAGAGGAGGGATCCAGCCCCAGCATTTT
>TRBV4-2|few|NA|TRBJ2-2
CASSSKQDSSGELFF
TGTGCCAGCAGCTCAAAGCAGGACTCCTCCGGGGAGCTGTTTTTT
>TRBV6-2/TRBV6-3|NA|NA|TRBJ2-7
CASSPSGYEQYF
TGTGCCAGCAGTCCCTCAGGCTACGAGCAGTACTTC
>TRBV24-1|NA|TRBD2|TRBJ2-1
CATSRTSLEQFF
TGTGCCACCAGCCGGACTAGTTTAGAGCAGTTCTTC
>TRBV4-1|NA|NA|TRBJ1-1
CASSQDGRVVYSEAFF
TGCGCCAGCAGCCAAGATGGCCGGGTGGTTTACTCTGAAGCTTTCTTT
>TRBV19|NA|NA|TRBJ2-1
CASSIDLGTWDEQFF
TGTGCCAGTAGTATAGATCTCGGGACATGGGATGAGCAGTTCTTC
>TRBV24-1|NA|NA|TRBJ1-4
CASSTGGAGNEKLFF
TGTGCCTCCTCCACCGGCGGCGCTGGAAATGAAAAACTGTTTTTT
>TRBV7-9|NA|NA|TRBJ1-2
CASKTVKSYGYTF
TGTGCCAGCAAGACAGTAAAATCCTATGGCTACACCTTC
>TRBV7-9|NA|NA|TRBJ2-1
CASSSSGVLDEQFF
TGTGCCAGCAGCTCCTCGGGGGTTTTGGATGAGCAGTTCTTC
>TRBV5-4|NA|TRBD2|TRBJ2-1
CASNQRLAGEGLDEQFF
TGTGCCAGCAACCAAAGACTAGCGGGAGAGGGGTTAGATGAGCAGTTCTTC
>TRBV10-1|NA|NA|TRBJ2-7
CASSEFELAAESSYEQYF
TGCGCCAGCAGTGAGTTCGAGTTAGCGGCCGAAAGCTCCTACGAGCAGTACTTC
>TRBV24-1|once|NA|TRBJ1-4
CATSDSGSLTEKLFF
TGTGCCACCAGTGATTCCGGGTCCCTGACTGAAAAACTGTTTTTT
>TRBV4-2|NA|TRBD2|TRBJ2-7
CASSQATSGTTSSYEQYF
TGTGCCAGCAGCCAGGCGACTAGCGGGACGACGAGCTCCTACGAGCAGTACTTC
>TRBV2|NA|TRBD1|TRBJ2-5
CASSRRGQKQETQYF
TGTGCCAGCTCTCGAAGGGGGCAGAAACAAGAGACCCAGTACTTC
>TRBV9|NA|TRBD2|TRBJ2-7
CASSGSVGSGLAGSSEQYF
TGTGCCAGCAGCGGCAGCGTTGGCAGTGGACTAGCGGGATCTTCCGAGCAGTACTTC
>TRBV19|NA|NA|TRBJ2-6
CASSIQRAVSGANVLTF
TGTGCCAGTAGTATTCAGAGGGCGGTTTCTGGGGCCAACGTCCTGACTTTC
>TRBV13|few|NA|TRBJ2-7
CASSSRGRDVVYEQYF
TGTGCCAGCAGCTCCCGAGGGCGAGACGTCGTCTACGAGCAGTACTTC
>TRBV4-3|NA|TRBD1|TRBJ1-6
CASSQLQGAISPLHF
TGCGCCAGCAGCCAACTACAGGGGGCGATTTCACCCCTCCACTTT
>TRBV29-1|NA|NA|TRBJ2-3
CSVEGLRGLSTDTQYF
TGCAGCGTTGAGGGTTTGAGAGGGCTAAGCACAGATACGCAGTATTTT
>TRBV3-1/TRBV3-2|NA|TRBD2|TRBJ2-5
CASSQVGGLAGQETQYF
TGTGCCAGCAGCCAAGTCGGCGGACTAGCGGGACAAGAGACCCAGTACTTC
>TRBV29-1|NA|TRBD2|TRBJ2-3
CSKLAGGPTDTQYF
TGCAGCAAACTAGCGGGAGGGCCCACAGATACGCAGTATTTT
>TRBV9|NA|TRBD1|TRBJ1-5
CASRWDRGNQPQHF
TGTGCCAGCAGATGGGACAGGGGCAATCAGCCCCAGCATTTT
>TRBV7-2|few|TRBD1|TRBJ1-5
CASSSTGDNQPQHF
TGTGCCAGCAGCTCAACAGGGGACAATCAGCCCCAGCATTTT
>TRBV5-1|NA|NA|TRBJ2-2
CASSLELTPLNTGELFF
TGCGCCAGCAGCTTGGAATTGACTCCTCTTAACACCGGGGAGCTGTTTTTT
>TRBV29-1|few|NA|TRBJ1-2
CSVEDGGYGYTF
TGCAGCGTTGAAGACGGAGGGTATGGCTACACCTTC
>TRBV7-9|NA|TRBD2|TRBJ2-3
CASSSSGTSGSTDTQYF
TGTGCCAGCAGCTCATCCGGGACTAGCGGGAGTACAGATACGCAGTATTTT
>TRBV3-1/TRBV3-2|NA|NA|TRBJ1-1
CASSPTGTIKLSTEAFF
TGTGCCAGCAGCCCGACCGGGACTATTAAACTCTCCACTGAAGCTTTCTTT
>TRBV13|NA|NA|TRBJ2-3
CASSLDSLGSTDTQYF
TGTGCCAGCAGCTTAGACAGTCTTGGAAGCACAGATACGCAGTATTTT
>TRBV6-2/TRBV6-3|NA|NA|TRBJ2-7
CASSPRTPISYEQYF
TGTGCCAGCAGTCCCCGAACTCCTATCTCCTACGAGCAGTACTTC
>TRBV2|NA|TRBD2|TRBJ2-3
CASPAGDGTDTQYF
TGTGCCAGTCCAGCGGGAGACGGGACAGATACGCAGTATTTT
>TRBV30|NA|NA|TRBJ1-2
CAWSTGNNYGYTF
TGTGCCTGGAGTACAGGGAACAACTATGGCTACACCTTC
>TRBV19|few|NA|TRBJ1-2
CASSMVEGYGYTF
TGTGCCAGTAGTATGGTGGAGGGCTATGGCTACACCTTC
>TRBV4-2|NA|NA|TRBJ2-7
CASSQEGGGSYEQYF
TGTGCCAGCAGCCAAGAGGGAGGGGGCTCCTACGAGCAGTACTTC
>TRBV6-5|NA|TRBD1|TRBJ2-7
CASSYSSRGPPYEQYF
TGTGCCAGCAGTTACTCGTCCAGGGGGCCCCCCTACGAGCAGTACTTC
>TRBV18|NA|NA|TRBJ1-2
CASSRPQRGYGYTF
TGTGCCAGCTCACGACCCCAGAGAGGCTATGGCTACACCTTC
>TRBV19|NA|NA|TRBJ2-4
CASSISTIQYF
TGTGCCAGTAGTATTTCTACCATTCAGTACTTC
>TRBV28|NA|NA|TRBJ1-5
CASSPGGRGDRARGHF
TGTGCCAGCAGTCCCGGTGGGAGGGGCGATAGGGCTAGGGGGCATTTT
>TRBV19|NA|NA|TRBJ2-3
CASSQGLRDTQYF
TGTGCCAGTAGTCAAGGACTACGGGATACGCAGTATTTT
>TRBV11-2|NA|NA|TRBJ2-1
CASSPAAAYDEQFF
TGTGCCAGCAGCCCTGCCGCCGCGTACGATGAGCAGTTCTTC
>TRBV19|NA|NA|TRBJ1-5
CASSPFVGGNQPQHF
TGTGCCAGTAGTCCCTTTGTGGGGGGTAATCAGCCCCAGCATTTT